The 25 T cell receptor beta chains given below trace back to one sample, sequenced in a study of vaccination and CD4 T cells after COVID-19. Oncomine TCR Beta short-read sequencing was applied to DNA from cultured CD4+ T cells. One entry per CDR3 protein, called by TCRdb with MiXCR from the PCR reads. This table has 20,000 to 25,000 distinct CDR3 sequences, about 39% appearing once. These receptors have no known antigen. Stated treatment: roughly 10-day PBMC culture with coronavirus spike peptide pools or control peptides (ViraFEST assay). Sequenced here: CD4+ T cells from blood, cultured in vitro, sampled before SARS-CoV-2 vaccination. Receptors originate from a human donor who had recovered from COVID-19.

This clonotype was observed once. The rearrangement joins TRBV28 to TRBJ1-5; D remains unclear. From germline, CDR1 is MDHEN and CDR2 SYDVKM. The length of the CDR3 is 11 residues. The V end was cut by 8 bases, the J end by 2 bases, with 4 bases between. The CDR3 region has the DNA TGTGCCAGCCAGGGCAATCAGCCCCAGCATTTT. Encoded protein: CASQGNQPQHF.

This clonotype has a single count. The J gene is TRBJ2-7, the V gene TRBV6-5; D is unclear. The CDR3 covers 14 residues. Germline V gene data show CDR1 as MNHEY and CDR2 as SVGAGI. Trimming took 0 bases from V and 1 from J, leaving 7 bases between them. The DNA of the CDR3 is TGTGCCAGCAGTTACTCGAGATTGTCCTACGAGCAGTACTTC. Translation gives CASSYSRLSYEQYF.

V gene TRBV6-5 combines with J gene TRBJ1-2; possibly TRBD1 for D (5 bases). Between the trimmed V and J ends, which lost 2 bases and 7 bases, there was a span of 14 bases. From germline, CDR1 is MNHEY and CDR2 SVGAGI. CDR3 length equals 14 residues. In DNA form, the CDR3 reads TGTGCCAGCAGTTACAGGCAGGGTGGAAGTGGCTACACCTTC. This encodes CASSYRQGGSGYTF.

In this sample, this clonotype turned up a few times. This chain uses TRBV27 with TRBJ2-3; possible D gene TRBD2, 5 bases. CDR1 and CDR2 from the germline V gene are MNHEY and SMNVEV (reference sequence). Deletions cut 7 bases from V and 2 bases from J, with 13 bases between. CDR3 length equals 14 residues. This CDR3 is CASTIGLNTDTQYF. The DNA for the CDR3 is TGTGCCAGCACCATTGGACTCAACACAGATACGCAGTATTTT.

This clonotype was detected a few times. This chain uses TRBV28 with TRBJ2-7, with D perhaps TRBD2 (6 bases). Looked up from germline, CDR1 is MDHEN and CDR2 is SYDVKM. Trimming removed 8 bases at V and 3 bases at J, with 8 bases between. The CDR3 contains 11 residues. CDR3 loop: CASGGIYEQYF. In DNA form, the CDR3 reads TGTGCCAGCGGGGGGATCTACGAGCAGTACTTC.

V gene TRBV6-5 combines with J gene TRBJ2-3, with TRBD2 matching over 11 bases. Germline CDR1 and CDR2: MNHEY and SVGAGI. V was clipped by 0 bases and J by 4 bases; unmatched bases: 3. The CDR3 spans 16 residues. The CDR3 sequence is CASSYSPGLAADTQYF. CDR3 DNA sequence: TGTGCCAGCAGTTACTCTCCGGGACTAGCGGCAGATACGCAGTATTTT.

The chain joins TRBV7-2 to TRBJ2-5; D ambiguous. Trimming cost V 2 bases and J 4 bases, with 5 bases left between them. Germline CDR1 SGHTA, CDR2 FQGNSA. There are 12 residues in the CDR3. CDR3 loop: CASSLQRETQYF. The CDR3 DNA reads as TGTGCCAGCAGCTTACAGAGAGAGACCCAGTACTTC.

The gene calls are TRBV29-1 and TRBJ1-1; a possible D gene is TRBD1 (6 bases). Per germline, CDR1 SQVTM and CDR2 ANQGSEA. V lost 7 bases to trimming and J lost 11 bases, with 20 bases between them. There are 12 residues in the CDR3. The CDR3 protein is CSGQESNREAFF. In nucleotides, the CDR3 is TGCAGCGGCCAAGAAAGTAACAGGGAGGCTTTCTTT. The full variable domain, in which reference TRBV29-1 and TRBJ1-1 provide the parts outside the CDR3, is SAVISQKPSRDICQRGTSLTIQCQVDSQVTMMFWYRQQPGQSLTLIATANQGSEATYESGFVIDKFPISRPNLTFSTLTVSNMSPEDSSIYLCSGQESNREAFFGQGTRLTVV.

J is TRBJ2-6 and V is TRBV4-1; tentative D call: TRBD1 (6 bases). The CDR3 length is 15 residues. CDR1 is MGHRA and CDR2 is YSYEKL in the germline V gene. Between the trimmed V and J ends, which lost 4 bases and 1 base, there was a span of 8 bases. CDR3 DNA sequence: TGCGCCAGCAGCCCCCAGGGGTCTGGGGCCAACGTCCTGACTTTC. Its translation: CASSPQGSGANVLTF.

The V and J genes are TRBV4-2 and TRBJ1-2; 10 nucleotides agree with TRBD1. Germline lookup yields CDR1 LGHNA and CDR2 YNFKEQ. This CDR3 spans 14 amino acids. The trim removed 8 bases at V and 7 bases at J, leaving 10 bases unmatched. CDR3 nucleotide sequence: TGTGCCAGCGGATCGACAGGGGGCGGGTTTGGCTACACCTTC. As protein: CASGSTGGGFGYTF.

The chain combines TRBV6-1 with TRBJ2-7, with unresolved D. Trimming took 2 bases from V and 10 from J, leaving 9 bases between them. The CDR3 is made up of 11 amino acids. Germline CDR1 MNHNS, CDR2 SASEGT. DNA of the CDR3: TGTGCCAGCAGTGAAACCTATCTTCAGTACTTC. Its protein is CASSETYLQYF.

This clonotype was found a few times. The chain links TRBV19 to TRBJ1-2; a weak D match, TRBD1 (6 bases). Trimming stripped 3 bases from V and 4 bases from J, with 9 bases between. Germline CDR1 LNHDA, CDR2 SQIVND (reference sequence). CDR3 length: 13 residues. The CDR3 spells CASSIRGAYGYTF. In DNA, the CDR3 is TGTGCCAGTAGTATTCGGGGGGCCTATGGCTACACCTTC.

The chain combines TRBV6-2 or TRBV6-3 with TRBJ2-3; 8 bases are shared with TRBD2. V was clipped by 7 bases and J by 0 bases; unmatched bases: 9. Germline-derived CDR1 and CDR2 are MNHEY and SVGEGT. The CDR3 runs to 16 residues. CDR3 in amino acids: CASITPLADSTDTQYF. CDR3 in DNA: TGTGCCAGCATTACCCCACTAGCGGATAGCACAGATACGCAGTATTTT.

This clonotype showed up just a few times. The chain has TRBV7-3 and TRBJ2-3, with 16 bases lining up with TRBD2. Germline V CDR1 and CDR2: SGHTA, FQGTGA. After removal of 4 bases from V and 5 bases from J, the junction contained 6 bases not matched to a gene. CDR3 length: 17 residues. The CDR3 sequence: CASSSMGLAGGRDTQYF. The CDR3 region has the DNA TGTGCCAGCAGCTCCATGGGACTAGCGGGAGGGCGAGATACGCAGTATTTT.

This clonotype came up a few times. The chain joins TRBV9 to TRBJ2-5, with D maybe TRBD2 (5 bases). Trimming removed 0 bases from V and 4 bases from J, with 13 bases in between. The CDR3 sequence is 15 residues long. Germline V CDR1 and CDR2: SGDLS, YYNGEE. Here the CDR3 DNA reads TGTGCCAGCAGCGTAGAGATAGGACGGGGAGAGACCCAGTACTTC. It codes for CASSVEIGRGETQYF.

A single count supports this clonotype. This chain joins TRBV20-1 and TRBJ2-1, with 14 nucleotides matching TRBD2. This CDR3 region has 17 residues. The germline CDR1 and CDR2 sequences are DFQATT and SNEGSKA (reference sequence). V shed 1 base and J 9 bases; nucleotides not matched to a gene: 11. CDR3 DNA sequence: TGCAGTGCTAGAGTTCCGACTAGCGGGAGGGCTTCTGGTGAGCAGTTCTTC. Translating gives CSARVPTSGRASGEQFF.

This clonotype has just a few counts. V and J are TRBV7-2 and TRBJ2-3, with a weak D call TRBD2 (6 bases). Trimming removed 5 bases from V and 2 bases from J, with 14 bases in between. Germline CDR1 reads SGHTA; CDR2 reads FQGNSA. The CDR3 is 15 amino acids. CDR3 residues: CASSKEGGNTDTQYF. CDR3 sequence (DNA): TGTGCCAGCAGCAAGGAAGGCGGGAACACAGATACGCAGTATTTT.

There are a few counts of this clonotype. The chain uses TRBV7-2 and TRBJ1-3; possible D gene TRBD1, 5 bases. The CDR3 spans 15 residues. From germline, CDR1 is SGHTA and CDR2 FQGNSA. The V end was cut by 1 base, the J end by 7 bases, with 14 bases between. In DNA form, the CDR3 reads TGTGCCAGCAGCTTAGTTCCCAGGGTCGGGAACACCATATATTTT. It translates to CASSLVPRVGNTIYF.

This clonotype was detected only a few times. This chain links TRBV19 with TRBJ1-2; D unresolved. CDR1 is LNHDA and CDR2 is SQIVND in the germline V gene (reference sequence). V lost 5 bases and J 7 bases, leaving 17 bases between the germline ends. CDR3 length: 14 residues. The CDR3 spells CASSALIRAGGYTF. CDR3 sequence (DNA): TGTGCCAGTAGTGCCTTAATTCGGGCAGGTGGCTACACCTTC. The full variable domain, completed using reference TRBV19 and TRBJ1-2, is DGGITQSPKYLFRKEGQNVTLSCEQNLNHDAMYWYRQDPGQGLRLIYYSQIVNDFQKGDIAEGYSVSREKKESFPLTVTSAQKNPTAFYLCASSALIRAGGYTFGSGTRLTVV.

This clonotype was seen a handful of times. The chain links TRBV20-1 to TRBJ2-1; the D gene is possibly TRBD2 (6 bases). The CDR3 has 16 residues. CDR1 is DFQATT, CDR2 SNEGSKA, per germline (reference sequence). The V gene lost 5 bases and the J gene lost 0 bases, with 17 bases spanning the gap. The DNA of the CDR3 is TGCAGTGCTGTGGAGGGAAGGAAGAGCTCCTACAATGAGCAGTTCTTC. Protein product: CSAVEGRKSSYNEQFF.

A few counts support this clonotype. In DNA, the CDR3 is TGTGCCAGCAGTTTTGCGGCAGGGGCGGACACTGAAGCTTTCTTT. It is translated as CASSFAAGADTEAFF. The J gene is TRBJ1-1, the V gene TRBV27; maybe TRBD1 (6 bases). CDR3 length: 15 amino acids. The V gene lost 3 bases and the J gene lost 3 bases, with 14 bases spanning the gap. Germline CDR1 and CDR2: MNHEY and SMNVEV (reference sequence).

This clonotype turned up a few times. The CDR3 region is CSAGLAGGIQETQYF. Here the CDR3 DNA reads TGCAGTGCGGGACTAGCGGGGGGGATTCAAGAGACCCAGTACTTC. The chain uses TRBV20-1 and TRBJ2-5; 16 positions agree with TRBD2. Germline V gene sequence: CDR1 DFQATT, CDR2 SNEGSKA (reference sequence). The CDR3 runs to 15 residues. Germline trimming cut 6 bases from V and 2 bases from J; bases unmatched to any gene: 3.

This clonotype was observed a few times. The V and J genes are TRBV6-2 or TRBV6-3 and TRBJ1-5; possibly TRBD1 for D (6 bases). This CDR3 has 15 amino acids. Germline lookup yields CDR1 MNHEY and CDR2 SVGEGT. V was pared by 5 bases and J by 7 bases, with 18 bases between. CDR3 loop: CASSRSGDNRQPQHF. As DNA, the CDR3 is TGTGCCAGCAGTAGGTCAGGGGACAACAGGCAGCCCCAGCATTTT.

This clonotype was counted between two and nine times. The chain employs TRBV7-2 and TRBJ2-3; D is perhaps TRBD1 (6 bases). The CDR3 extends over 15 amino acids. With 1 base removed from V and 0 bases from J, the gap between germline ends came to 8 bases. Per germline, CDR1 SGHTA and CDR2 FQGNSA. The DNA for the CDR3 is TGTGCCAGCAGCTTAGACAGGGCGAGCACAGATACGCAGTATTTT. Translation gives CASSLDRASTDTQYF. Based on the CDR3 plus reference TRBV7-2 and TRBJ2-3, the full variable domain is GAGVSQSPSNKVTEKGKDVELRCDPISGHTALYWYRQSLGQGLEFLIYFQGNSAPDKSGLPSDRFSAERTGGSVSTLTIQRTQQEDSAVYLCASSLDRASTDTQYFGPGTRLTVL.

CDR3 DNA: TGTGCCATCAGTGAGACTACAGGGGGCTCTCAGGAGCAGTTCTTC. Translating it yields CAISETTGGSQEQFF. This rearrangement joins TRBV10-3 to TRBJ2-1; 9 nucleotides match TRBD1. The CDR3 contains 15 residues. V lost 2 bases, J lost 10 bases, and 9 bases stayed unmatched. Germline lookup yields CDR1 ENHRY and CDR2 SYGVKD.